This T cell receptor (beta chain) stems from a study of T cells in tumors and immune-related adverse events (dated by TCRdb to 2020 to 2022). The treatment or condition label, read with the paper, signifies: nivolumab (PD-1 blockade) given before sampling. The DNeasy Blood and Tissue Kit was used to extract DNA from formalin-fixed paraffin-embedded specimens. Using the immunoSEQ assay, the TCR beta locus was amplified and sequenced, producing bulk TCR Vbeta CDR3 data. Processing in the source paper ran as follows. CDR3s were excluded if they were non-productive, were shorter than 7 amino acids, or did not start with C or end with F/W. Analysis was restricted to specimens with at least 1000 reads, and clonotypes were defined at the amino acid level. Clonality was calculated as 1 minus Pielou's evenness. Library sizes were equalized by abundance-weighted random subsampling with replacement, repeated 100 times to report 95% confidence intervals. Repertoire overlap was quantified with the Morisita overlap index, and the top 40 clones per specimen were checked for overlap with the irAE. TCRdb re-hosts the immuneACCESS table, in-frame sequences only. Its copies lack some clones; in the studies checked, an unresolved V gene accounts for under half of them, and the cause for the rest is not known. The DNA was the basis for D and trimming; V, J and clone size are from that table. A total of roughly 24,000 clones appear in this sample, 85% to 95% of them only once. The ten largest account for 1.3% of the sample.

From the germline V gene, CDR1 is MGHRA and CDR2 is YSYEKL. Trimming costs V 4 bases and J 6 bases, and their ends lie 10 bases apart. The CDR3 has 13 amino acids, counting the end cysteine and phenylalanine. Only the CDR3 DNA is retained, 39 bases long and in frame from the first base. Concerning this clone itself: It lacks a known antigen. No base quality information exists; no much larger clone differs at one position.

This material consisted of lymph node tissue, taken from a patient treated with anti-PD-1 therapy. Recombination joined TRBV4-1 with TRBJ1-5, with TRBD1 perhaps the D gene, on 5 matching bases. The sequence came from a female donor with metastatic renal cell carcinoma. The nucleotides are TGCGCCAGCAGCCGATCCAGGGTTCAGCCCCAGCATTTT. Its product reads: CASSRSRVQPQHF.